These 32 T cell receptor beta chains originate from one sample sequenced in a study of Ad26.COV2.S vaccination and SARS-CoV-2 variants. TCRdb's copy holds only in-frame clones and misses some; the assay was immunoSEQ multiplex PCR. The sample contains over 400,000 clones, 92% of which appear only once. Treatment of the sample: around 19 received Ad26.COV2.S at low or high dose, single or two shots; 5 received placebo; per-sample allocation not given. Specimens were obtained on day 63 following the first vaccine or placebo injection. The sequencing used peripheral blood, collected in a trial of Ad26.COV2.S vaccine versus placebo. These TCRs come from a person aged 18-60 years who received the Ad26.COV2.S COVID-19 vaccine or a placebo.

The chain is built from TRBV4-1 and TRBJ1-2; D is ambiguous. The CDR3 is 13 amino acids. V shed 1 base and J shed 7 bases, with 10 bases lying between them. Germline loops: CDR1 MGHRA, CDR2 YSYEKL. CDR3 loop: CASSQVTAGGYTF. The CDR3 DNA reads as TGCGCCAGCAGCCAAGTGACTGCTGGTGGCTACACCTTC.

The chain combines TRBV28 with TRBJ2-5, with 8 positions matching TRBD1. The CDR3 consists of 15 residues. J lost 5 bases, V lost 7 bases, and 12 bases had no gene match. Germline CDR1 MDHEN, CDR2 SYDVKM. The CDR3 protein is CASIPDRASSETQYF. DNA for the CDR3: TGTGCCAGCATTCCGGACAGGGCGTCCTCGGAGACCCAGTACTTC.

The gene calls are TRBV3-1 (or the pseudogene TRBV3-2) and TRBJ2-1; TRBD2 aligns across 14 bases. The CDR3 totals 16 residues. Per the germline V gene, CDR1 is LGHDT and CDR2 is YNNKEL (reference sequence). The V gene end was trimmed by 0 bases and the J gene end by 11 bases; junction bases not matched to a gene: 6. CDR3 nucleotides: TGTGCCAGCAGCCAAGAAATGGGACTAGCGGGGGCAAAGCAGTTCTTC. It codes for CASSQEMGLAGAKQFF.

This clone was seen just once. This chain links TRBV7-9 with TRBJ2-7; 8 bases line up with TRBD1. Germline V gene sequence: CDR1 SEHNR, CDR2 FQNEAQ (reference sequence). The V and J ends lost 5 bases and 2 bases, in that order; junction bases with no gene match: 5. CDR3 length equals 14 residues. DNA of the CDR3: TGTGCCAGCAGCCCCCGGACAGGGACCTACGAGCAGTACTTC. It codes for CASSPRTGTYEQYF.

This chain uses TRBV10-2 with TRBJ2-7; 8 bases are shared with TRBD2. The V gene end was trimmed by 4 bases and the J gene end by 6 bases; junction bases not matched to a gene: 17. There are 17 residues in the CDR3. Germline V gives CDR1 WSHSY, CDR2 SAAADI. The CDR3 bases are TGCGCCAGCAGTGCTAATTTGATCGCGGGGGGATCTGGCGAGCAGTACTTC. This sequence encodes CASSANLIAGGSGEQYF.

CDR3 sequence (DNA): TGCAGTGCTGGGGGTTTGGACGAGCAGTACTTC. It yields the protein CSAGGLDEQYF. V and J are TRBV20-1 and TRBJ2-7, with D perhaps TRBD1 or TRBD2 (5 bases each). V lost 5 bases, J lost 5 bases, and 10 bases lay in between. Germline assignment: CDR1 DFQATT and CDR2 SNEGSKA (reference sequence). The CDR3 has 11 residues.

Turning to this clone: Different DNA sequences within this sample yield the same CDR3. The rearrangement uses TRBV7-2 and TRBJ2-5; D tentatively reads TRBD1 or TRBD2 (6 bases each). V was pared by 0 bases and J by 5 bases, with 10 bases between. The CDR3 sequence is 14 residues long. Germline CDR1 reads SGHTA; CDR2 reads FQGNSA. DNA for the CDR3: TGTGCCAGCAGCTTAGCGGGGGCGGGGGAGACCCAGTACTTC. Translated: CASSLAGAGETQYF.

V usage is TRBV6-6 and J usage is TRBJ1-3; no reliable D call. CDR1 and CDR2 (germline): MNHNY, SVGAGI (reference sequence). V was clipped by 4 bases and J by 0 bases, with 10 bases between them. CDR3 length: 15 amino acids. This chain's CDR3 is CASSSGGGSGNTIYF. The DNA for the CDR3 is TGTGCCAGCAGTTCAGGCGGAGGCTCTGGAAACACCATATATTTT.

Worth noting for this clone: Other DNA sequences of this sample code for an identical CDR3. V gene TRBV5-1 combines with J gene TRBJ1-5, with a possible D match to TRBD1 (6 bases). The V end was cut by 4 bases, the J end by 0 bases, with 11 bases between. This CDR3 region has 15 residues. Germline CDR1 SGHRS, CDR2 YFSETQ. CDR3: CASSLQGNSNQPQHF. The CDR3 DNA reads TGCGCCAGCAGCCTCCAGGGGAATAGCAATCAGCCCCAGCATTTT.

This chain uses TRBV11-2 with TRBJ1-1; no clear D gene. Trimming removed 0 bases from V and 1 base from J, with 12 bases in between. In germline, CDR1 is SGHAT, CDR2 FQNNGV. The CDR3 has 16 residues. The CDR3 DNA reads TGTGCCAGCAGCTTAGATCTGCTAGGGTCGAACACTGAAGCTTTCTTT. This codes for CASSLDLLGSNTEAFF.

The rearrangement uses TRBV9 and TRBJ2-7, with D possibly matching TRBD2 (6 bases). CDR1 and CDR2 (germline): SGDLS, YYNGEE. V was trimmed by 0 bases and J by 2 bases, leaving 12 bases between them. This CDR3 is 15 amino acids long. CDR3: CASSVGPGGAYEQYF. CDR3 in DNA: TGTGCCAGCAGCGTAGGCCCGGGCGGGGCCTACGAGCAGTACTTC.

Written as DNA, the CDR3 is TGTGCCTGGAGTGTCCCACAGGGGGTGGTCACTGAAGCTTTCTTT. It codes for CAWSVPQGVVTEAFF. V and J are TRBV30 and TRBJ1-1, with 8 bases that match TRBD1. Germline V CDR1 and CDR2: GTSNPN, SVGIG (reference sequence). CDR3 length: 15 residues. V was clipped by 0 bases and J by 4 bases; unmatched bases: 7.

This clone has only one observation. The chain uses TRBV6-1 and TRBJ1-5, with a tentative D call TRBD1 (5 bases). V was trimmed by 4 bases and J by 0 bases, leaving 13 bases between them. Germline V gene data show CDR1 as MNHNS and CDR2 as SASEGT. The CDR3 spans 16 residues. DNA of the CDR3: TGTGCCAGCAGTGTTTCCGGGACCCGTAGCAATCAGCCCCAGCATTTT. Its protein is CASSVSGTRSNQPQHF.

The CDR3 coding sequence is TGTGCCAGCAGCTTGTTGCTAGCGGGGAGTGAGCAGTTCTTC. Its protein product is CASSLLLAGSEQFF. The V gene is TRBV7-2, the J gene TRBJ2-1, with 9 bases lining up with TRBD2. CDR1 and CDR2 from the germline V gene are SGHTA and FQGNSA. V gave up 3 bases and J gave up 9 bases; unmatched junction bases: 6. CDR3 length: 14 residues.

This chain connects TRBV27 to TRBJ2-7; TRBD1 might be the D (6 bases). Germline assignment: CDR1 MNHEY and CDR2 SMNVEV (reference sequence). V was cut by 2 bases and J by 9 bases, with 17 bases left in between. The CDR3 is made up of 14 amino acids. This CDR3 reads CASSLGGVVARQYF. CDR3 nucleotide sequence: TGTGCCAGCAGTTTAGGGGGCGTCGTGGCGAGGCAGTACTTC.

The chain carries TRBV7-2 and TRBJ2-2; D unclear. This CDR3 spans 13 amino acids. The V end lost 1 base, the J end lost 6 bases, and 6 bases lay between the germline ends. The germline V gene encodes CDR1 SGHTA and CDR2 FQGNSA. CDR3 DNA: TGTGCCAGCAGCTTAGTTGCCTCCGGGGAGCTGTTTTTT. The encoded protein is CASSLVASGELFF. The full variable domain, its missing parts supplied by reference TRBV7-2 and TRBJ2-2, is GAGVSQSPSNKVTEKGKDVELRCDPISGHTALYWYRQSLGQGLEFLIYFQGNSAPDKSGLPSDRFSAERTGGSVSTLTIQRTQQEDSAVYLCASSLVASGELFFGEGSRLTVL.

In nucleotides, the CDR3 is TGTGCCAGCAGTTTGAGGGGAGACATTCAGTACTTC. It codes for CASSLRGDIQYF. The chain combines TRBV27 with TRBJ2-4; D might be TRBD1 or TRBD2, each matching 5 bases. Germline assignment: CDR1 MNHEY and CDR2 SMNVEV (reference sequence). Trimming took 3 bases from V and 8 from J, leaving 8 bases between them. The CDR3 loop spans 12 amino acids.

CDR3 DNA sequence: TGTGCCAGCAGCTTGGGCGGGGGGACAGGGCGAATCACTGAAGCTTTCTTT. Translated, it gives CASSLGGGTGRITEAFF. V usage is TRBV5-6 and J usage is TRBJ1-1; 9 bases fit TRBD1. The CDR3 consists of 17 residues. The germline gives CDR1 SGHDT, CDR2 YYEEEE. The J segment lost 4 bases and the V segment lost 0 bases, leaving 10 bases of the junction unmatched.

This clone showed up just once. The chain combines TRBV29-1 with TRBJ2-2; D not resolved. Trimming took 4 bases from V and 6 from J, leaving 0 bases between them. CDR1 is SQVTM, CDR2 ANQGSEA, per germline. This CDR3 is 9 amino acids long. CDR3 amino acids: CSVAGELFF. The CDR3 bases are TGCAGCGTTGCCGGGGAGCTGTTTTTT.

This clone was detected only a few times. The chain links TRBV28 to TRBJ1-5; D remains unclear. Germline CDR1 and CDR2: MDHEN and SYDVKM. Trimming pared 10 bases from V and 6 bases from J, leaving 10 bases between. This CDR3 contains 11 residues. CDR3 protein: CATWGGQPQHF. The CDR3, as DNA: TGTGCCACTTGGGGTGGTCAGCCCCAGCATTTT.

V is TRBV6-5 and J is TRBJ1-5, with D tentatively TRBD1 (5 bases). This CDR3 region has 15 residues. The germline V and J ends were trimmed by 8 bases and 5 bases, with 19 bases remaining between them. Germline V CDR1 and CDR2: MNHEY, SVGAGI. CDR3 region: CASRPTDTGYQPQHF. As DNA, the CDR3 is TGTGCCAGCCGCCCCACGGATACAGGCTATCAGCCCCAGCATTTT.

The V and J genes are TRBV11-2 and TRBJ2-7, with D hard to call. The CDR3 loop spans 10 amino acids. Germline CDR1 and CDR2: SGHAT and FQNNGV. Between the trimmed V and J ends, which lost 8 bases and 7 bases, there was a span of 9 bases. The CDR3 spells CASGRVEQYF. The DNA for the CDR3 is TGTGCCAGCGGCCGGGTAGAGCAGTACTTC.

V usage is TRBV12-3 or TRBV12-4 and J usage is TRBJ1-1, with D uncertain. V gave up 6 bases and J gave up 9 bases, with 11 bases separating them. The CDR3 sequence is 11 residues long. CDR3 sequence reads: CASSPGKKAFF. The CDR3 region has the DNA TGTGCCAGCAGCCCCGGAAAAAAAGCTTTCTTT.

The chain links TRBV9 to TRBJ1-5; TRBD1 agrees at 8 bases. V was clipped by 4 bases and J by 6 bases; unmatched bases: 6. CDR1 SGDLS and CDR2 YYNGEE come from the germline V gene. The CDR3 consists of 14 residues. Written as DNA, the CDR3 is TGTGCCAGCAGCCCACAGGGGGGAGGTCAGCCCCAGCATTTT. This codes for CASSPQGGGQPQHF.

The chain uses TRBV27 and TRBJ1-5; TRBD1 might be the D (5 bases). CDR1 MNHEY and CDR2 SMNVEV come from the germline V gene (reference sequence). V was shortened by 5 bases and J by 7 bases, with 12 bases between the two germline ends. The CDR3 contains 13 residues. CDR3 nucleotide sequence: TGTGCCAGCAGTAGGGGATTCCCGCAGCCCCAGCATTTT. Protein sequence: CASSRGFPQPQHF.

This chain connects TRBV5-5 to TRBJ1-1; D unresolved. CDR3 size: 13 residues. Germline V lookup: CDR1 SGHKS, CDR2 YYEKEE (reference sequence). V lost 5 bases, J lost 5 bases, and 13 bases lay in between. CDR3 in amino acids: CASSPWTWTEAFF. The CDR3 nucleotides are TGTGCCAGCAGTCCTTGGACCTGGACTGAAGCTTTCTTT.

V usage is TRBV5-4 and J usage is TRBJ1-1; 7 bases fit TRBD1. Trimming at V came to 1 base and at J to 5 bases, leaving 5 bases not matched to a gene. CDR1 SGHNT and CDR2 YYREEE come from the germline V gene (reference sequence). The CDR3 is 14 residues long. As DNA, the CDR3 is TGTGCCAGCAGCTTGACAGGGGATCGAACTGAAGCTTTCTTT. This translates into CASSLTGDRTEAFF.

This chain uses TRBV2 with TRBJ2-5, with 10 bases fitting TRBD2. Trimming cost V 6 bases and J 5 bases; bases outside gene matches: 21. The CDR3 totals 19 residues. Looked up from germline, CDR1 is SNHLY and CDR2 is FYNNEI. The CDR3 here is CASSLNFIAGGRFRETQYF. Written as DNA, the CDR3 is TGTGCCAGCAGCCTAAATTTCATAGCGGGGGGCAGGTTTCGCGAGACCCAGTACTTC. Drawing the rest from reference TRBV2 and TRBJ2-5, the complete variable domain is EPEVTQTPSHQVTQMGQEVILRCVPISNHLYFYWYRQILGQKVEFLVSFYNNEISEKSEIFDDQFSVERPDGSNFTLKIRSTKLEDSAMYFCASSLNFIAGGRFRETQYFGPGTRLLVL.

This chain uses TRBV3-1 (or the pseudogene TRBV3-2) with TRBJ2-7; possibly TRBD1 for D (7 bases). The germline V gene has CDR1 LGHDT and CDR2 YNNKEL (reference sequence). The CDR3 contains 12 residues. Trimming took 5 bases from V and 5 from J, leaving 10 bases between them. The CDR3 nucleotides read TGTGCCAGCAGCTCAGGGGGGAACGAGCAGTACTTC. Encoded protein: CASSSGGNEQYF.

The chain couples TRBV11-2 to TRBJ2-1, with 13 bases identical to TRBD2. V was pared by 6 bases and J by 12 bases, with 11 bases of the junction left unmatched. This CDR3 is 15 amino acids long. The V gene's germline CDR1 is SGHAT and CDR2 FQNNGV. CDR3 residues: CASRDGGLAGLGQFF. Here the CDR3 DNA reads TGTGCCAGCAGAGACGGGGGACTAGCGGGGTTGGGGCAGTTCTTC.

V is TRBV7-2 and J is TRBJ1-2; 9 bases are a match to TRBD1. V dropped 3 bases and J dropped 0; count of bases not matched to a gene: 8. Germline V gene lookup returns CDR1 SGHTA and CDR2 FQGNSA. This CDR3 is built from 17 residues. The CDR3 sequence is CASSLIPGQGPNYGYTF. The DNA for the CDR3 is TGTGCCAGCAGCTTGATACCGGGACAGGGTCCTAACTATGGCTACACCTTC.

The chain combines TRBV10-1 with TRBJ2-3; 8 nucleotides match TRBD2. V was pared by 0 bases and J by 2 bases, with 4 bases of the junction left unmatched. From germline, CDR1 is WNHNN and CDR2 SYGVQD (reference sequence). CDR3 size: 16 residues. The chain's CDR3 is CASSESPAGVTDTQYF. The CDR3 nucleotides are TGCGCCAGCAGTGAGTCTCCAGCGGGGGTCACAGATACGCAGTATTTT.